Listed below are T cell receptor beta chains from one sample, sequenced in a study of vaccination effects on CD4 cells after COVID-19. Their cognate antigens are unknown. Method: immunoSEQ multiplex PCR; TCRdb's copy keeps in-frame clones and lacks some. Of around 49,000 clones listed, around 72% are singletons. Sequencing was performed on CD4+ T cells from PBMCs cultured with a peptide pool, taken before COVID-19 vaccination. The receptors here all came from a human donor who had a prior SARS-CoV-2 infection. Each CDR3 is given with its conserved first and last residue. The D gene is left open where the match is weak. The size of a clone is reported for some rows only, either as once, few or many, or as a class for expanded clones.

>TRBV20-1|-|-|TRBJ2-3
TGCAGTGCAAAAGATCGGGCTACGCAGTATTTT
CSAKDRATQYF
>TRBV5-4|-|-|TRBJ2-5
TGTGCCAGCAGCAAAGACGTCCAGGGGGAGACCCAGTACTTC
CASSKDVQGETQYF
>TRBV9|-|-|TRBJ2-5
TGTGCCAGCAGCGTAGATCCCCAAAGGGGAGAGACCCAGTACTTC
CASSVDPQRGETQYF
>TRBV5-4|-|-|TRBJ2-1
TGTGCCAGCAGCTTTCGGATTGCCTCCTACAATGAGCAGTTCTTC
CASSFRIASYNEQFF
>TRBV6-5|-|-|TRBJ2-7
TGTGCCAGCAGTTACTCGTGGGGGAGCTCCTACGAGCAGTACTTC
CASSYSWGSSYEQYF
>TRBV2|-|once|TRBJ2-1
TGTGCCAGCAACCCCCGTGGGTACTACAATGAGCAGTTCTTC
CASNPRGYYNEQFF
>TRBV2|-|-|TRBJ2-7
TGTGCCAGCAGTCGAACTAGGGACTGGGACACAGAGTACTTC
CASSRTRDWDTEYF
>TRBV6-1|-|-|TRBJ1-6
TGTGCCAGCAGTGAAGGAACGGCCCGGGCCCTCCACTTT
CASSEGTARALHF
>TRBV5-1|TRBD2|-|TRBJ2-5
TGCGCCAGCAGTCAGGGGCTAGCGGGAGAGGAGACCCAGTACTTC
CASSQGLAGEETQYF
>TRBV3-1/TRBV3-2|-|-|TRBJ2-7
TGTGCCAGCAGCCAACAAATTACCAGGAGTTACGAGCAGTACTTC
CASSQQITRSYEQYF
>TRBV5-4|TRBD2|-|TRBJ2-1
TGTGCCAGCAGCTCCAGAGGACTAGCGGGGGGGCGATCCTACAATGAGCAGTTCTTC
CASSSRGLAGGRSYNEQFF
>TRBV7-2|-|few|TRBJ1-6
TGTGCCAGCAGCTTATTTATCGTAAGCTCCTATAATTCACCCCTCCACTTT
CASSLFIVSSYNSPLHF
>TRBV2|TRBD1|-|TRBJ2-7
TGTGCCAGCAGGGGTGACAGGGGAGGAGGTGTCGAGCAGTACTTC
CASRGDRGGGVEQYF
>TRBV5-6|-|-|TRBJ2-2
TGTGCCAGCAGCATGCCTCAACAGGGAGGAAACACCGGGGAGCTGTTTTTT
CASSMPQQGGNTGELFF
>TRBV10-3|TRBD2|-|TRBJ2-1
TGTGCCATCAGCGGGACTAGCGGGAGTTCTGAGCAGTTCTTC
CAISGTSGSSEQFF
>TRBV6-1|-|-|TRBJ1-5
TGTGCCAGCAGTGAATCACAAATAAGAGGCAATCAGCCCCAGCATTTT
CASSESQIRGNQPQHF
>TRBV9|-|-|TRBJ2-3
TGTGCCAGCAGCGTAGATCATACCGGCATCCCAGATACGCAGTATTTT
CASSVDHTGIPDTQYF
>TRBV7-6|TRBD2|-|TRBJ2-7
TGTGCCAGCAGCCAAGGACTAGCCCACGAGCAGTACTTC
CASSQGLAHEQYF
>TRBV30|-|once|TRBJ2-5
TGTGCCTGGAGTGTACGATGGGACTACCAAGAGACCCAGTACTTC
CAWSVRWDYQETQYF
>TRBV2|-|few|TRBJ1-1
TGTGCCAGCAGTGGAGAGGTTTTGGCTTTCTTT
CASSGEVLAFF
>TRBV5-4|TRBD1|-|TRBJ1-5
TGTGCCAGCTCAACAGGGGGCTACAATCAGCCCCAGCATTTT
CASSTGGYNQPQHF
>TRBV19|-|-|TRBJ2-2
TGTGCCAGTAGTATAAAGAGAAGATACACCGGGGAGCTGTTTTTT
CASSIKRRYTGELFF
>TRBV3-1/TRBV3-2|TRBD2|-|TRBJ2-7
TGTGCCAGCAGCCAAGTCCACCTAGCGGGAGGCGAGCAGTACTTC
CASSQVHLAGGEQYF
>TRBV15|TRBD1|-|TRBJ1-1
TGTGCCACCAGCAGAGATTCAGGGGGGAACACTGAAGCTTTCTTT
CATSRDSGGNTEAFF
>TRBV11-3|-|-|TRBJ2-1
TGTGCCAGCAGCTCAGGAGGGCCTCAGTTCTTC
CASSSGGPQFF
>TRBV30|-|-|TRBJ2-1
TGTGCCTGGAGTGTAAGGCTAGGCTACAATGAGCAGTTCTTC
CAWSVRLGYNEQFF
>TRBV12-5|-|-|TRBJ2-7
TGTGCTAGTGGTTTGGTACGCACAGGGACGGGGTCCTACGAGCAGTACTTC
CASGLVRTGTGSYEQYF
>TRBV4-1|-|-|TRBJ2-3
TGCGCCAGCAGCCAAGATAGGGGGAGTAGCACAGATACGCAGTATTTT
CASSQDRGSSTDTQYF
>TRBV3-1/TRBV3-2|-|-|TRBJ2-5
TGTGCCAGCAGTCCCGGGGTCGTTGGGGAGACCCAGTACTTC
CASSPGVVGETQYF
>TRBV3-1/TRBV3-2|-|-|TRBJ1-5
TGTGCCAGCAGCTACGGGATTATTGGGCAGCCCCAGCATTTT
CASSYGIIGQPQHF
>TRBV4-3|TRBD2|-|TRBJ2-1
TGCGCCAGCAGCCCACGGACTAGCGGGTTTTACAATGAGCAGTTCTTC
CASSPRTSGFYNEQFF
>TRBV5-6|-|-|TRBJ2-3
TGTGCCAGCAGCTTACTGGACACAGATACGCAGTATTTT
CASSLLDTDTQYF
>TRBV5-4|-|once|TRBJ2-2
TGTGCCAGCAGCACAATGACTGGCCGAACCACCGGGGAGCTGTTTTTT
CASSTMTGRTTGELFF
>TRBV7-2|TRBD1|-|TRBJ2-5
TGTGCCAGCAGCTCACGGACAGGGCGCCAAGAGACCCAGTACTTC
CASSSRTGRQETQYF
>TRBV7-3|-|-|TRBJ1-2
TGTGCCAGCAGCTTAACCCCCCGGGGGGTGGATGGCTACACCTTC
CASSLTPRGVDGYTF
>TRBV5-6|-|once|TRBJ2-1
TGTGCCAGCAGCTTGTGGGGGACCAATGAGCAGTTCTTC
CASSLWGTNEQFF
>TRBV6-2/TRBV6-3|-|-|TRBJ1-2
TGTGCCAGCAGTTCCGGTGAATACCATGGCTACACCTTC
CASSSGEYHGYTF
>TRBV4-3|-|-|TRBJ2-2
TGCGCCAGCAGCCGGTTCTCTAGCGCCGGGGAGCTGTTTTTT
CASSRFSSAGELFF
>TRBV3-1/TRBV3-2|-|-|TRBJ2-3
TGTGCCAGCAGCCAAGGCGCTACCACAGATACGCAGTATTTT
CASSQGATTDTQYF
>TRBV4-1|-|-|TRBJ1-6
TGCGCCAGCAGCCAAGAAACCTACTCCTCCTATAATTCACCCCTCCACTTT
CASSQETYSSYNSPLHF
>TRBV2|-|-|TRBJ2-7
TGTGCCAGTCGGTTGCGGGTAGGGACCTACGAGCAGTACTTC
CASRLRVGTYEQYF
>TRBV27|-|-|TRBJ2-7
TGTGCCACGTCCAACAACCCCTACGAGCAGTACTTC
CATSNNPYEQYF
>TRBV2|-|-|TRBJ2-5
TGTGCCAGCAGTGAAGCGCCCGGGACCCAGTACTTC
CASSEAPGTQYF
>TRBV21-1|-|-|TRBJ2-5
TGTGCCGTCGAGGGGGGGAGGGGAAGAGAGACCCAGTACTTC
CAVEGGRGRETQYF
>TRBV5-1|-|-|TRBJ1-1
TGCGCCAGCAGCTTGGCCGCGACGCTGAACACTGAAGCTTTCTTT
CASSLAATLNTEAFF
>TRBV18|TRBD2|-|TRBJ2-1
TGTGCCAGCTCACCGGGAGCGGGGGGGAACAATGAGCAGTTCTTC
CASSPGAGGNNEQFF
>TRBV7-9|-|few|TRBJ1-1
TGTGCCAGCAGTCGAAGGTCCGTCACTGAAGCTTTCTTT
CASSRRSVTEAFF
>TRBV28|TRBD1|-|TRBJ2-2
TGTGCCAGCAGTTCCGGGACAGGGGACACCGGGGAGCTGTTTTTT
CASSSGTGDTGELFF
>TRBV6-4|TRBD1|few|TRBJ1-2
TGTGCCAGCAGTTTAACCGGACAGGCTAACTATGGCTACACCTTC
CASSLTGQANYGYTF
>TRBV10-3|-|-|TRBJ2-5
TGTGCCATCAGTGACTCGGACGGTAATCAAGAGACCCAGTACTTC
CAISDSDGNQETQYF
>TRBV19|TRBD1|-|TRBJ2-2
TGTGCCAGTAACAGGGGACCATCCCTTAACACCGGGGAGCTGTTTTTT
CASNRGPSLNTGELFF
>TRBV6-4|-|-|TRBJ1-4
TGTGCCAGCAGTGGACCTATACACCGGGACCCTCGGAGGGTTGAAAAACTGTTTTTT
CASSGPIHRDPRRVEKLFF
>TRBV12-5|TRBD2|few|TRBJ2-2
TGTGCTAGTGGTACGACTAGCGGGAGGCTTTTCGCCGGGGAGCTGTTTTTT
CASGTTSGRLFAGELFF
>TRBV4-2|TRBD2|-|TRBJ2-1
TGTGCCAGCAGCCAAGCACCCAATCCAAGAGCGGGGGGGCTTAGCAATGAGCAGTTCTTC
CASSQAPNPRAGGLSNEQFF
>TRBV2|-|-|TRBJ1-5
TGTGCCAGCAGTGGCATTCGGGGGGAACAGCCCCAGCATTTT
CASSGIRGEQPQHF
>TRBV4-3|-|-|TRBJ1-1
TGCGCCAGCAGCCAAGATCGGAACACTGAAGCTTTCTTT
CASSQDRNTEAFF
>TRBV2|TRBD2|once|TRBJ2-1
TGTGCCAGCAGTGAGATTGGACTAGCGTCTGTCTACAATGAGCAGTTCTTC
CASSEIGLASVYNEQFF
>TRBV4-2|-|-|TRBJ1-4
TGTGCCAGCAGGAGCCGGGTGGCAACTAATGAAAAACTGTTTTTT
CASRSRVATNEKLFF
>TRBV18|-|few|TRBJ1-2
TGTGCCAGCTCACCACAAGGACTGAGCTATGGCTACACCTTC
CASSPQGLSYGYTF